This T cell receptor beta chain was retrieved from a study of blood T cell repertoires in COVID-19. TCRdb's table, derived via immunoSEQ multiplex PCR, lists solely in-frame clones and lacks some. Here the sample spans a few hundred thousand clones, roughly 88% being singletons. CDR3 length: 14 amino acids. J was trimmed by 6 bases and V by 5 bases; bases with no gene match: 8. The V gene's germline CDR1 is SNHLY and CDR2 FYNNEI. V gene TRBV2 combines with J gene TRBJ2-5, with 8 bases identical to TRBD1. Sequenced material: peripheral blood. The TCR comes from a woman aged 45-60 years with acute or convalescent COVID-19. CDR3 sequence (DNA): TGTGCCAGCAGTAAGGGGACAGGCGACCAGACCCAGTACTTC. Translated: CASSKGTGDQTQYF.